Each of the 20 T cell receptor beta chains below was sequenced from the same sample in a study of T cells in Graves' hyperthyroidism and ophthalmopathy. Amplification targeted TCR beta CDR3 regions from RNA transcripts. A set of HTBI primers served as the primers for a first-round RT-PCR of the TCR CDR3. TCRdb analysed the multiplex PCR reads with MiXCR anew, one entry per CDR3 protein. The sample yields around 500,000 distinct CDR3 sequences, about 14% seen once. Sequencing was done on a sample of blood. Source of these receptors: a woman aged 35 to 49 with Graves' hyperthyroidism.

This clonotype was seen repeatedly, ten times or more. The J gene is TRBJ2-3, the V gene TRBV19, with 12 bases that match TRBD2. J gave up 1 base and V 8 bases, and 7 bases lay outside the gene matches. Germline CDR1 LNHDA, CDR2 SQIVND (reference sequence). The CDR3 sequence is 16 residues long. This CDR3 reads CASRSSGRARTDTQYF. The CDR3 DNA reads TGTGCCAGTCGCTCTAGCGGGAGGGCCCGCACAGATACGCAGTATTTT. Supplemented by reference TRBV19 and TRBJ2-3, the full variable domain reads DGGITQSPKYLFRKEGQNVTLSCEQNLNHDAMYWYRQDPGQGLRLIYYSQIVNDFQKGDIAEGYSVSREKKESFPLTVTSAQKNPTAFYLCASRSSGRARTDTQYFGPGTRLTVL.

The sample holds a few counts of this clonotype. The chain combines TRBV4-2 with TRBJ2-3, with 9 bases matching TRBD2. V was pared by 0 bases and J by 1 base, with 5 bases of the junction left unmatched. This CDR3 has 17 amino acids. The germline gives CDR1 LGHNA, CDR2 YNFKEQ. CDR3 region: CASSQDLPSGGTDTQYF. The CDR3 nucleotides are TGTGCCAGCAGCCAAGATCTGCCTAGCGGGGGCACAGATACGCAGTATTTT.

The V gene is TRBV2, the J gene TRBJ1-1, with a weak D call TRBD1 (6 bases). The V end lost 6 bases, the J end lost 1 base, and 12 bases lay between the germline ends. There are 14 residues in the CDR3. CDR1 is SNHLY, CDR2 FYNNEI, per germline. The CDR3 reads CASRWGASNTEAFF. The CDR3, as DNA: TGTGCCAGCAGGTGGGGGGCCTCGAACACTGAAGCTTTCTTT.

This clonotype was counted a few times. The rearrangement links TRBV19 to TRBJ2-5; perhaps TRBD2 as D (5 bases). Per germline, CDR1 LNHDA and CDR2 SQIVND (reference sequence). The CDR3 sequence is 15 residues long. V was cut by 10 bases and J by 4 bases, with 22 bases left in between. CDR3 DNA: TGTGCCACCTCATCTGGTGGAGGTTGGGGAGAGACCCAGTACTTC. Protein sequence: CATSSGGGWGETQYF.

Ten or more counts support this clonotype. The chain employs TRBV3-1 and TRBJ2-5, with TRBD2 matching over 11 bases. Germline V gene lookup returns CDR1 LGHDT and CDR2 YNNKEL (reference sequence). This CDR3 is built from 16 residues. The ends lost 0 bases at V and 5 bases at J; junction bases unmatched: 5. This chain's CDR3 is CASSQDSASGRETQYF. The CDR3 DNA is TGTGCCAGCAGCCAAGATTCGGCTAGCGGGAGGGAGACCCAGTACTTC.

This clonotype was recorded at least ten times. V usage is TRBV5-5 and J usage is TRBJ2-1; 12 bases align to TRBD2. CDR1 is SGHKS, CDR2 YYEKEE, per germline (reference sequence). V lost 5 bases, J lost 9 bases, and 9 bases stayed unmatched. This CDR3 comprises 15 residues. The DNA of the CDR3 is TGTGCCAGCAGACAATCAGGACTAGCGGGGCTTGAGCAGTTCTTC. Its translation: CASRQSGLAGLEQFF.

This clonotype was recorded at least ten times. The rearrangement uses TRBV7-8 and TRBJ2-7; the D gene is possibly TRBD2 (6 bases). The CDR3 consists of 15 residues. Trimming pared 1 base from V and 2 bases from J, leaving 12 bases between. Germline values: CDR1 SGHVS, CDR2 FQNEAQ. CDR3 in amino acids: CASSLGGSGAYEQYF. The CDR3 DNA reads TGTGCCAGCAGCTTAGGCGGTAGCGGAGCCTACGAGCAGTACTTC.

This clonotype was observed at least ten times. The genes are TRBV30 and TRBJ1-1; the match to TRBD1 covers 7 bases. CDR1 is GTSNPN, CDR2 SVGIG, per germline (reference sequence). The CDR3 consists of 13 residues. V was pared by 0 bases and J by 11 bases, with 9 bases of the junction left unmatched. The CDR3: CAWSVRPETGAFF. The CDR3 DNA reads as TGTGCCTGGAGTGTCCGCCCCGAGACAGGGGCTTTCTTT.

This clonotype came up many times. This chain connects TRBV28 to TRBJ1-1; D is unresolved. Germline CDR1 and CDR2: MDHEN and SYDVKM. The CDR3 extends over 12 amino acids. With 4 bases removed from V and 3 bases from J, the gap between germline ends came to 6 bases. This CDR3 is CASSSTYTEAFF. CDR3 DNA: TGTGCCAGCAGTTCCACTTACACTGAAGCTTTCTTT.

The V and J genes are TRBV20-1 and TRBJ2-1; 9 nucleotides align to TRBD2. The CDR3 extends over 17 amino acids. Germline CDR1 and CDR2: DFQATT and SNEGSKA (reference sequence). V gave up 4 bases and J gave up 7 bases; unmatched junction bases: 17. The DNA of the CDR3 is TGCAGTGCTACAGAGATGTCTAGCGGGACTAGGTGGAATGAGCAGTTCTTC. Protein product: CSATEMSSGTRWNEQFF.

The chain uses TRBV20-1 and TRBJ2-1; the D gene is possibly TRBD2 (6 bases). This CDR3 is 15 amino acids long. Trimming left V 3 bases short and J 4 bases short, with 16 bases between. Per germline, CDR1 DFQATT and CDR2 SNEGSKA (reference sequence). The CDR3 DNA reads TGCAGTGCTAGGCTGCGGGACCCGATTTACAATGAGCAGTTCTTC. Residues: CSARLRDPIYNEQFF.

Many counts were recorded for this clonotype. This rearrangement joins TRBV5-1 to TRBJ2-1; D unresolved. Germline V gene lookup returns CDR1 SGHRS and CDR2 YFSETQ. This CDR3 contains 13 residues. V lost 1 base, J lost 0 bases, and 2 bases lay in between. The CDR3 region has the DNA TGCGCCAGCAGCTTGAACTCCTACAATGAGCAGTTCTTC. As protein: CASSLNSYNEQFF. Complete variable domain (other parts from reference TRBV5-1 and TRBJ2-1): KAGVTQTPRYLIKTRGQQVTLSCSPISGHRSVSWYQQTPGQGLQFLFEYFSETQRNKGNFPGRFSGRQFSNSRSEMNVSTLELGDSALYLCASSLNSYNEQFFGPGTRLTVL.

There are many counts of this clonotype. The chain joins TRBV28 to TRBJ2-1, with TRBD1 identical over 10 bases. Germline CDR1 MDHEN, CDR2 SYDVKM. The CDR3 covers 14 residues. V lost 7 bases, J lost 8 bases, and 8 bases stayed unmatched. The CDR3 sequence is CASNPGQGMYEQFF. The CDR3 DNA sequence: TGTGCCAGCAATCCGGGACAGGGGATGTATGAGCAGTTCTTC.

This clonotype was counted at least ten times. The rearrangement links TRBV28 to TRBJ2-7; 10 positions agree with TRBD1. The CDR3 consists of 18 residues. In germline, CDR1 is MDHEN, CDR2 SYDVKM. The ends lost 6 bases at V and 2 bases at J; junction bases unmatched: 16. CDR3: CASSPSGTGATYPYEQYF. The CDR3 region has the DNA TGTGCCAGCAGCCCGTCCGGGACAGGGGCCACCTATCCCTACGAGCAGTACTTC.

This clonotype occurred a few times. The chain employs TRBV7-9 and TRBJ2-7, with TRBD1 matching over 7 bases. V lost 2 bases and J lost 2; bases outside the gene matches: 3. CDR1 is SEHNR, CDR2 FQNEAQ, per germline (reference sequence). There are 14 residues in the CDR3. This chain's CDR3 is CASSLSGQAYEQYF. The CDR3 nucleotides are TGTGCCAGCAGCTTATCAGGACAGGCCTACGAGCAGTACTTC.

This clonotype has a count of ten or more. Relative to the germline gene, one junction end is altered; a read error may explain this. This rearrangement joins TRBV2 to TRBJ1-5, with 10 bases identical to TRBD1. This CDR3 spans 15 amino acids. The germline gives CDR1 SNHLY, CDR2 FYNNEI. CDR3 protein: CASSQMTGGNEPQHF. The DNA for the CDR3 is TGTGCCAGCAGTCAAATGACAGGGGGCAATGAGCCCCAGCATTTT.

This clonotype has ten or more counts. The rearrangement joins TRBV28 to TRBJ1-2; no definite D call. V was shortened by 4 bases and J by 3 bases, with 15 bases between the two germline ends. The CDR3 consists of 15 residues. Germline V gene sequence: CDR1 MDHEN, CDR2 SYDVKM. This chain's CDR3 is CASSSPDGTDYGYTF. CDR3 coding DNA: TGTGCCAGCAGTTCTCCGGACGGAACCGACTATGGCTACACCTTC.

This clonotype was seen a handful of times. The rearrangement links TRBV18 to TRBJ2-1; 8 bases map to TRBD1. Germline values: CDR1 KGHSH, CDR2 LQKENI. The CDR3 has 18 amino acids. V gave up 0 bases and J gave up 6 bases; unmatched junction bases: 13. The DNA of the CDR3 is TGTGCCAGCTCACCACCACGAGCCCAGGGGGCCTCCGTCAATGAGCAGTTCTTC. This encodes CASSPPRAQGASVNEQFF. The complete variable domain, with remaining parts taken from reference TRBV18 and TRBJ2-1, reads NAGVMQNPRHLVRRRGQEARLRCSPMKGHSHVYWYRQLPEEGLKFMVYLQKENIIDESGMPKERFSAEFPKEGPSILRIQQVVRGDSAAYFCASSPPRAQGASVNEQFFGPGTRLTVL.

This chain uses TRBV20-1 with TRBJ1-5; maybe TRBD1 (6 bases). The CDR3 is made up of 15 amino acids. Germline assignment: CDR1 DFQATT and CDR2 SNEGSKA (reference sequence). Deletions cut 0 bases from V and 6 bases from J, with 15 bases between. This CDR3 is CSARDRRGASQPQHF. The CDR3 DNA follows: TGCAGTGCTAGAGATCGTCGGGGGGCGAGTCAGCCCCAGCATTTT.

This clonotype was detected only a few times. The CDR3 spells CASSIVGAEVYNEQFF. The CDR3, as DNA: TGTGCCAGTAGTATAGTGGGAGCGGAGGTCTACAATGAGCAGTTCTTC. The chain links TRBV19 to TRBJ2-1; tentatively, D is TRBD2 (5 bases). Germline CDR1 is LNHDA and CDR2 is SQIVND (reference sequence). V lost 1 base and J 3 bases, leaving 13 bases between the germline ends. The CDR3 contains 16 residues.